The present TCR beta chain was sequenced within a study of human thymus T cells. Generated by immunoSEQ multiplex PCR, the TCRdb table keeps only in-frame clones and is missing some. The table records about 60,000 clones, 85% to 95% of them present only once. The CDR3 is made up of 15 amino acids. Germline V lookup: CDR1 MDHEN, CDR2 SYDVKM. The ends lost 3 bases at V and 4 bases at J; junction bases unmatched: 2. Notes on this clone: Its antigen is not identified.

Those donating were healthy Finnish infants in corrective surgery for congenital heart defects. During surgery, about 0.5-1 mL peripheral blood was drawn from four of eight donors. Blood DNA came from all available leukocytes, not a fixed cell number. Study outcomes and limitations: Gene usage for V and J segments appeared biased in thymic and blood repertoires.

The chain joins TRBV28 to TRBJ2-7, with 14 bases lining up with TRBD2. The sequencing input was blood. The clonotype originates from a boy in the first two years of life with a congenital heart defect but otherwise immunologically healthy. CDR3 in amino acids: CASSFWTSGRYEQYF. The CDR3 DNA sequence: TGTGCCAGCAGTTTTTGGACTAGCGGGAGGTACGAGCAGTACTTC.